The TCR beta chain under discussion was sequenced for a study of radiation and T cells in renal cell carcinoma. Broader study findings: In blood, top tumor clones expanded by 2 weeks, shrinking by 4. Without pretreatment biopsies, baseline tumor clonotype presence was undetermined.

Time point meaning: blood 2 weeks post-SBRT. As for treatment: 15 Gy SBRT to primary tumor, nephrectomy 4 weeks later. This renal cell carcinoma was of the clear cell type. Profiled with immunoSEQ multiplex PCR; TCRdb holds only in-frame clones, not every one. The sample gives fewer than 90,000 clones, about 86% of which show up once; about 22% is in the top ten. On this clone: Its antigen is unidentified.

Germline lookup yields CDR1 MNHNS and CDR2 SASEGT. With 0 bases removed from V and 4 bases from J, the gap between germline ends came to 13 bases. The CDR3 loop spans 16 amino acids. This chain connects TRBV6-1 to TRBJ1-5; perhaps TRBD1 as D (6 bases). The sample here was blood, taken from a patient whose treatment included radiotherapy and nephrectomy. This TCR was sampled from a woman aged 45 to 65 with renal cell carcinoma. The chain's CDR3 is CASSEALIRGNQPQHF. The CDR3 nucleotides are TGTGCCAGCAGTGAAGCGCTTATCAGGGGAAATCAGCCCCAGCATTTT.